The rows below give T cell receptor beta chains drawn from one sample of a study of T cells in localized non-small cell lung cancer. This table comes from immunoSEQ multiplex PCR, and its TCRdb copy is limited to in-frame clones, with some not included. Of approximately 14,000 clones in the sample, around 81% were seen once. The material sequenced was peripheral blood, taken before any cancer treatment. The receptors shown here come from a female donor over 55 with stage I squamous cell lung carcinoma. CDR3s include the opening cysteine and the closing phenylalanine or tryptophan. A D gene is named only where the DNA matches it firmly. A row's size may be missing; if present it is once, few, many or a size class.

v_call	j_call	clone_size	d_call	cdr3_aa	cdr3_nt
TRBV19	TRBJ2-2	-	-	CASSIMRGFTGELFF	TGTGCCAGTAGTATAATGAGGGGCTTCACCGGGGAGCTGTTTTTT
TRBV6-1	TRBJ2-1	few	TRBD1	CASSSQGGAFYEQFF	TGTGCCAGCAGTTCACAGGGGGGCGCGTTCTATGAGCAGTTCTTC
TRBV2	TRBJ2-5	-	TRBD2	CASRTSLAGLYF	TGTGCCAGCAGGACATCTCTAGCGGGGTTGTACTTC
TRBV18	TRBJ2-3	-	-	CASSIQGIPTDTQYF	TGTGCCAGCTCAATACAGGGAATCCCCACAGATACGCAGTATTTT
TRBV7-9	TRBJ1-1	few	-	CASSLDGGPEAFF	TGTGCCAGCAGCTTAGATGGGGGTCCCGAAGCTTTCTTT
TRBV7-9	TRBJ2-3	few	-	CASSLVGTPVPDTQYF	TGTGCCAGCAGCCTCGTCGGGACTCCTGTCCCAGATACGCAGTATTTT
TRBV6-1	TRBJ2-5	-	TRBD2	CASSELLAGGRGETQYF	TGTGCCAGCAGTGAACTACTAGCGGGGGGGCGTGGGGAGACCCAGTACTTC
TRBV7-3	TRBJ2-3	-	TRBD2	CASSLDGGAPDTQYF	TGTGCCAGCAGCTTAGACGGGGGGGCCCCAGATACGCAGTATTTT
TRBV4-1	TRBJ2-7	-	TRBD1	CASSLGTGPEQYF	TGCGCCAGCAGCCTCGGGACAGGGCCCGAGCAGTACTTC
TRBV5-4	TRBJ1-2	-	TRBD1	CASSEQGAGGYTF	TGTGCCAGCAGCGAACAGGGGGCTGGTGGCTACACCTTC
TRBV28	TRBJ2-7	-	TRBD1	CASGRGDRSYEQYF	TGTGCCAGCGGGCGCGGGGACAGGTCGTACGAGCAGTACTTC
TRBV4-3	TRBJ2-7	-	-	CASSQRTTLGEQYF	TGCGCCAGCAGCCAACGGACTACGCTGGGCGAGCAGTACTTC
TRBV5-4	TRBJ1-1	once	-	CASSLDAGVTEAFF	TGTGCCAGCAGCTTGGATGCAGGGGTTACTGAAGCTTTCTTT
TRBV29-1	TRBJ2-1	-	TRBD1	CSVEAPRQGNEQFF	TGCAGCGTTGAAGCTCCACGACAGGGGAATGAGCAGTTCTTC
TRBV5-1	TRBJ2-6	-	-	CASSLESGANVLTF	TGCGCCAGCAGCCTCGAGTCTGGGGCCAACGTCCTGACTTTC
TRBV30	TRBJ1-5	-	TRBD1	CAWRGQGSFQPQHF	TGTGCCTGGAGGGGACAGGGAAGTTTTCAGCCCCAGCATTTT
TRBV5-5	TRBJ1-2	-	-	CASSLGDGLFYGYTF	TGTGCCAGCAGCTTGGGGGACGGACTCTTCTATGGCTACACCTTC
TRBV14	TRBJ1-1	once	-	CASSRFTQGIFTEAFF	TGTGCCAGCAGCCGCTTTACTCAGGGGATCTTCACTGAAGCTTTCTTT
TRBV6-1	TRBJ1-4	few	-	CASSGGQLNEKLFF	TGTGCCAGCAGTGGGGGACAACTAAATGAAAAACTGTTTTTT
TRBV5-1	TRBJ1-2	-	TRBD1	CASSLEGTGVSGYTF	TGCGCCAGCAGCTTGGAGGGGACAGGGGTCTCTGGCTACACCTTC
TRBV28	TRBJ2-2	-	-	CASRGRIKNTGELFF	TGTGCCAGCAGGGGTAGGATAAAGAACACCGGGGAGCTGTTTTTT
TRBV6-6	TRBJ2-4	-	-	CASRPVATAKNIQYF	TGTGCCAGCAGACCCGTAGCTACGGCCAAAAACATTCAGTACTTC
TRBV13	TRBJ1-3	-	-	CASSLETFGTSENTIYF	TGTGCCAGCAGCTTAGAAACCTTTGGGACAAGCGAAAACACCATATATTTT
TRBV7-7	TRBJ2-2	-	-	CASSPQVGGPRELFF	TGTGCTAGCAGCCCGCAAGTGGGGGGGCCCCGGGAGCTGTTTTTT
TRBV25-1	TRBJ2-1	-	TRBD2	CASTSGGLYNEQFF	TGTGCCAGCACTAGCGGGGGCCTATACAATGAGCAGTTCTTC
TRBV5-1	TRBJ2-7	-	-	CASSLNGRHEQCF	TGCGCCAGCAGCTTGAACGGCCGCCACGAGCAGTGCTTC
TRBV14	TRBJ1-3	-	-	CASSQDSRGTGNTIYF	TGTGCCAGCAGCCAAGACTCTAGGGGGACTGGAAACACCATATATTTT
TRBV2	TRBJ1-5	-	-	CASRGDRSNNQPQHF	TGTGCCAGCAGGGGGGATCGGTCTAACAATCAGCCCCAGCATTTT
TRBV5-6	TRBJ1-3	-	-	CASSDRWGNTIYF	TGTGCCAGCAGTGACAGGTGGGGAAACACCATATATTTT
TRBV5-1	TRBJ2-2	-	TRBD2	CASSTGLADRAGELFF	TGCGCCAGCAGCACTGGACTAGCGGACCGGGCCGGGGAGCTGTTTTTT
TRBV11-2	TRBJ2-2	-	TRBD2	CASSSPLAGGSTGELFF	TGTGCCAGCAGCTCGCCTCTAGCGGGGGGAAGCACCGGGGAGCTGTTTTTT
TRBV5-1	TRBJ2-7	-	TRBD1	CASRQGFGEQYF	TGCGCCAGCCGACAGGGGTTTGGTGAGCAGTACTTC
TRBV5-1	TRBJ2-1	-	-	CASGGPSYNEQFF	TGCGCCAGCGGGGGGCCCTCCTACAATGAGCAGTTCTTC
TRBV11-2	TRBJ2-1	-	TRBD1	CASRRIRGRLNEQFF	TGTGCCAGCAGAAGAATCAGGGGGCGGTTAAATGAGCAGTTCTTC
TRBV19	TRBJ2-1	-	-	CASSITGWGEQFF	TGTGCCAGTAGTATTACGGGGTGGGGTGAGCAGTTCTTC
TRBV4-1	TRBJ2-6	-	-	CASSRKGSSGANVLTF	TGCGCCAGCAGCCGAAAAGGTAGCTCTGGGGCCAACGTCCTGACTTTC
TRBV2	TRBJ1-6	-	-	CASTDQYNSPLHF	TGTGCCAGCACTGATCAGTATAATTCACCCCTCCACTTT
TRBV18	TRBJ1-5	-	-	CASSPQGRDQPQHF	TGTGCCAGCTCACCTCAGGGGAGGGATCAGCCCCAGCATTTT
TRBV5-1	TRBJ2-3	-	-	CASSPDRGDTQYF	TGCGCCAGCAGCCCCGATAGAGGGGATACGCAGTATTTT
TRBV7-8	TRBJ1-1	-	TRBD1	CASSLDRGGTEAFF	TGTGCCAGCAGCTTAGACAGGGGAGGGACTGAAGCTTTCTTT
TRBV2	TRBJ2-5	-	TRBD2	CASSGLAGGPQETQYF	TGTGCCAGCAGCGGACTAGCGGGGGGCCCCCAAGAGACCCAGTACTTC
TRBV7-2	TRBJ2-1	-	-	CASSILMAGEQFF	TGTGCCAGCAGCATTTTAATGGCGGGGGAGCAGTTCTTC
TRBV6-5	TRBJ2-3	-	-	CASRRVPSTDTQYF	TGTGCCAGCAGGAGGGTGCCTAGCACAGATACGCAGTATTTT
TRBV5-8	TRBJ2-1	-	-	CASLRGPSSYNEQFF	TGTGCCAGCCTCAGGGGACCTAGCTCCTACAATGAGCAGTTCTTC
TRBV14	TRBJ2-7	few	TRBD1	CASSLLTGGIDEQYF	TGTGCCAGCAGCCTACTCACAGGGGGCATCGACGAGCAGTACTTC
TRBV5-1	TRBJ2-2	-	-	CAAQQKPGANTGELFF	TGCGCCGCGCAGCAGAAACCGGGGGCAAACACCGGGGAGCTGTTTTTT
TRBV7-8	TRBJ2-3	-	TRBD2	CASSLFLAVRDTQYF	TGTGCCAGCAGCTTGTTTCTAGCGGTGCGGGATACGCAGTATTTT
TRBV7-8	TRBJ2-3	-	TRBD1	CASSPRDREITDTQYF	TGTGCCAGCAGCCCGAGGGACAGGGAAATCACAGATACGCAGTATTTT
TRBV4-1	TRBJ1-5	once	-	CASSQVGESNQPQHF	TGCGCCAGCAGCCAAGTGGGGGAGAGCAATCAGCCCCAGCATTTT
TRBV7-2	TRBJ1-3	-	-	CASKGGISGNTIYF	TGTGCCTCCAAAGGCGGCATCTCTGGAAACACCATATATTTT
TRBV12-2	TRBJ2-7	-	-	CASRLDPGGDPAYEQYF	TGTGCAAGTCGCTTAGATCCTGGGGGGGACCCTGCCTACGAGCAGTACTTC
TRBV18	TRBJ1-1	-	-	CASSLSGNTEAFF	TGTGCCAGCTCACTCTCAGGGAACACTGAAGCTTTCTTT
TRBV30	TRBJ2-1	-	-	CAWGGPRNEQFF	TGTGCCTGGGGAGGCCCGAGGAATGAGCAGTTCTTC
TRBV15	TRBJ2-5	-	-	CATSRAAQETQYF	TGTGCCACCAGCAGAGCGGCACAAGAGACCCAGTACTTC
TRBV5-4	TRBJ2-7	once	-	CASSLVGYEQYF	TGTGCCAGCAGCTTGGTCGGGTACGAGCAGTACTTC